These 10 T cell receptor beta chains were all obtained from the same sample, sequenced in a study of cytomegalovirus exposure and HLA in healthy donors. Method: immunoSEQ multiplex PCR; TCRdb's copy keeps in-frame clones and lacks some. Among over 200,000 clones listed, around 88% were seen once. Specimen: PBMCs. The receptors here all came from a woman younger than 30 in good health and CMV-seronegative.

This clone was seen a single time. This rearrangement joins TRBV5-4 to TRBJ1-4; D is possibly TRBD1 (6 bases). Germline V gene sequence: CDR1 SGHNT, CDR2 YYREEE (reference sequence). The CDR3 consists of 14 residues. Trimming shortened V by 0 bases and J by 6 bases, and 9 bases separated the two germline ends. The chain's CDR3 is CASSLGGRDEKLFF. CDR3 DNA: TGTGCCAGCAGCTTGGGGGGGCGCGATGAAAAACTGTTTTTT.

This chain links TRBV7-3 with TRBJ2-2, with TRBD2 as a possible D gene (5 bases). The CDR3 spans 15 residues. V lost 4 bases and J 5 bases, leaving 14 bases between the germline ends. The germline gives CDR1 SGHTA, CDR2 FQGTGA. CDR3 sequence reads: CASSSTIGETGELFF. In DNA, the CDR3 is TGTGCCAGCAGCTCTACCATCGGGGAGACCGGGGAGCTGTTTTTT.

This clone was seen more than once but under ten times. This rearrangement joins TRBV28 to TRBJ1-4; 9 bases fit TRBD1. Germline values: CDR1 MDHEN, CDR2 SYDVKM. This CDR3 comprises 15 residues. V lost 8 bases, J lost 7 bases, and 11 bases stayed unmatched. The CDR3 DNA is TGTGCCAGCCTCACAGGGGGCAAGGGGGGTGAAAAACTGTTTTTT. Residues: CASLTGGKGGEKLFF.

The genes are TRBV11-2 and TRBJ1-1; D is undetermined. Germline values: CDR1 SGHAT, CDR2 FQNNGV. Trimming pared 1 base from V and 1 base from J, leaving 7 bases between. The CDR3 has 14 residues. The CDR3 loop is CASSLGSGNTEAFF. CDR3 sequence (DNA): TGTGCCAGCAGCTTAGGGTCGGGGAACACTGAAGCTTTCTTT.

The rearrangement joins TRBV4-1 to TRBJ2-7; no definite D call. Deletions cut 0 bases from V and 2 bases from J, with 8 bases between. The germline V gene encodes CDR1 MGHRA and CDR2 YSYEKL. The CDR3 is 14 residues long. In DNA, the CDR3 is TGCGCCAGCAGCCAAGATCTAGTAACCTACGAGCAGTACTTC. Translated: CASSQDLVTYEQYF.

V is TRBV2 and J is TRBJ1-1; 9 bases line up with TRBD1. CDR3 length: 13 amino acids. The germline V gene has CDR1 SNHLY and CDR2 FYNNEI. V shed 6 bases and J 7 bases; nucleotides not matched to a gene: 6. The CDR3 spells CASREDRGHEAFF. DNA of the CDR3: TGTGCCAGCAGAGAGGACAGGGGACATGAAGCTTTCTTT.

V usage is TRBV28 and J usage is TRBJ2-5; possible D gene TRBD1, 6 bases. CDR3 length: 15 residues. Germline V gene lookup returns CDR1 MDHEN and CDR2 SYDVKM. Trimming cost V 5 bases and J 4 bases, with 17 bases left between them. The CDR3 DNA sequence: TGTGCCAGCAGTGAACCGGGACACCCAACAGAGACCCAGTACTTC. Translation: CASSEPGHPTETQYF.

The chain recombines TRBV6-5 with TRBJ1-5; D gene ambiguous. Looked up from germline, CDR1 is MNHEY and CDR2 is SVGAGI. Trimming took off 7 bases at V and 4 bases at J, with 11 bases between the two ends. This CDR3 has 13 residues. The CDR3 reads CASTSGLNQPQHF. The CDR3 nucleotides are TGTGCCAGCACTTCCGGGTTGAATCAGCCCCAGCATTTT.

The chain links TRBV2 to TRBJ1-5; D ambiguous. Trimming took 6 bases from V and 4 from J, leaving 10 bases between them. CDR1 and CDR2 from the germline V gene are SNHLY and FYNNEI. The CDR3 runs to 13 residues. The CDR3 DNA sequence: TGTGCCAGCAGGACGGACTTTAATCAGCCCCAGCATTTT. The encoded protein is CASRTDFNQPQHF.

The rearrangement uses TRBV29-1 and TRBJ2-1; tentatively, D is TRBD1 (5 bases). There are 12 residues in the CDR3. V was cut by 6 bases and J by 4 bases, with 10 bases left in between. Germline V gives CDR1 SQVTM, CDR2 ANQGSEA. DNA for the CDR3: TGCAGCGTGCTAGGGGCTTACAATGAGCAGTTCTTC. Translation: CSVLGAYNEQFF.